Listed below are T cell receptor beta chains from one sample, sequenced in a study of radiotherapy plus CTLA-4 blockade in lung cancer. The method was immunoSEQ multiplex PCR; TCRdb's version includes in-frame clones alone and lacks a portion of them. The sample shows 90,000 to 100,000 clones, roughly 80% of them seen only once. The sequencing here drew on peripheral blood, taken from a patient treated with radiotherapy plus ipilimumab. Receptors were obtained from a human donor with non-small cell lung cancer that progressed on radiotherapy plus ipilimumab. Each CDR3 is given with its conserved first and last residue. A D gene is named only where the DNA matches it firmly. Some rows mark clone size as missing; the rest say once, few, many or name a class of expanded clone.

V gene,J gene,D gene,clone size,CDR3 DNA,CDR3 protein
TRBV6-5,TRBJ2-1,TRBD2,NA,TGTGCCAGCAGCCGACTAGCGGGAGTTCTGAATGAGCAGTTCTTC,CASSRLAGVLNEQFF
TRBV19,TRBJ2-3,TRBD2,NA,TGTGCCAGTACCTACCTAGCGGGGAGCACAGATACGCAGTATTTT,CASTYLAGSTDTQYF
TRBV27,TRBJ2-1,NA,NA,TGTGCCAGCAGTTGGAGGATTAGCTCCTACAATGAGCAGTTCTTC,CASSWRISSYNEQFF
TRBV19,TRBJ1-5,TRBD1,many,TGTGCCACCGGGGACAGGGGGCGAGGCGGGGGCAATCAGCCCCAGCATTTT,CATGDRGRGGGNQPQHF
TRBV28,TRBJ1-2,NA,NA,TGTGCCAGCAGTTTATCAGGGTATGGCTACACCTTC,CASSLSGYGYTF
TRBV4-1,TRBJ1-2,NA,NA,TGCGCCAGCAGCCAACAGAACGGACAGTACGGCGGCTACACCTTC,CASSQQNGQYGGYTF
TRBV19,TRBJ2-7,TRBD2,NA,TGTGCCAGTAGTAGGGTCCGAGGGAGGGCCTACGAGCAGTACTTC,CASSRVRGRAYEQYF
TRBV10-3,TRBJ2-7,NA,NA,TGTGCCATCAGAGAGCAGAGTTACGAGCAGTACTTC,CAIREQSYEQYF
TRBV27,TRBJ2-2,NA,NA,TGTGCCAGCAGCCGCCGGGCCGCAAACACCGGGGAGCTGTTTTTT,CASSRRAANTGELFF
TRBV5-6,TRBJ1-2,NA,NA,TGTGCCAGCAGGTTGAAAGTCGCAGCTGCTAACTATGGCTACACCTTC,CASRLKVAAANYGYTF
TRBV28,TRBJ1-2,NA,few,TGTGCCAGCAGAACCGGACCGCTCTATGGCTACACCTTC,CASRTGPLYGYTF